The 8 T cell receptor beta chains below all came from one sample that was sequenced in a study of post-analysis software for immune sequencing data (dated by TCRdb to 2013 to 2016). The full study reports these points: Significantly higher frequencies in patients than in controls were found for roughly 5 TRBV segments, including TRBV5-6, TRBV5-1 and TRBV20-1.

Their antigens remain unidentified. Library creation used PCR. These reads were obtained on an Illumina HiSeq 2500. Unique molecular identifiers were incorporated into TCR beta cDNA libraries to reduce PCR and sequencing biases. TCRdb passed the public sequencing reads through fastp at Q25 and MiXCR, retaining productive beta sequences. CDR3 protein duplicates are merged, each entry listing the most common genes and DNA. The sample data list about 540,000 distinct CDR3 sequences, and about a third of these were observed just once. The ten largest clones take up less than 6% of the sample. Sequences were obtained from blood. All receptors come from a girl aged 2-17 years with multiple sclerosis.

The V and J genes are TRBV6-5 and TRBJ1-2, with D hard to call. CDR1 and CDR2 from the germline V gene are MNHEY and SVGAGI. The CDR3 spans 13 residues. Trimming left V 10 bases short and J 6 bases short, with 18 bases between. Here the CDR3 reads CANSSTTADGYTF. The CDR3 nucleotides read TGTGCCAACAGCTCCACGACGGCAGATGGCTACACCTTC.

V and J are TRBV11-2 and TRBJ2-1; possible D gene TRBD2, 7 bases. From germline, CDR1 is SGHAT and CDR2 FQNNGV. The CDR3 runs 17 residues. Trimming removed 2 bases from V and 3 bases from J, with 17 bases in between. The CDR3 region is CASSLLSAGANYNEQFF. The CDR3 bases are TGTGCCAGCAGCTTACTATCCGCGGGGGCCAACTACAATGAGCAGTTCTTC.

The chain has TRBV6-1 and TRBJ2-3; TRBD2 is a possible D gene (6 bases). Germline V CDR1 and CDR2: MNHNS, SASEGT. With 2 bases removed from V and 3 bases from J, the gap between germline ends came to 12 bases. CDR3 length: 15 amino acids. The CDR3 sequence: CASSELAENTDTQYF. The DNA of the CDR3 is TGTGCCAGCAGTGAATTAGCGGAGAATACAGATACGCAGTATTTT.

Here the CDR3 DNA reads TGTGCCAGCAGCTATGGACAGGCTCTCCCCTACGAGCAGTACTTC. It is translated as CASSYGQALPYEQYF. The genes are TRBV5-5 and TRBJ2-7; 7 nucleotides match TRBD1. The junction had 8 bases not matched to a gene; V was cut back by 3 bases and J by 2 bases. Germline CDR1 reads SGHKS; CDR2 reads YYEKEE (reference sequence). The CDR3 consists of 15 residues.

This clonotype was found a few times. V is TRBV9 and J is TRBJ2-7, with D possibly being TRBD1 (5 bases). CDR1 and CDR2 (germline): SGDLS, YYNGEE. The V and J ends lost 0 bases and 5 bases respectively, with 15 bases between them. CDR3 length: 15 residues. The CDR3 reads CASSVAGNGFNEQYF. The CDR3 region has the DNA TGTGCCAGCAGCGTAGCAGGGAATGGGTTCAACGAGCAGTACTTC.

This clonotype was recorded many times. This chain connects TRBV6-5 to TRBJ2-3, with D possibly matching TRBD2 (5 bases). The germline V gene encodes CDR1 MNHEY and CDR2 SVGAGI. This CDR3 comprises 15 residues. Deletions cut 6 bases from V and 1 base from J, with 14 bases between. The CDR3 bases are TGTGCCAGCAGCGAGACGGGATTACGCACAGATACGCAGTATTTT. Its translation: CASSETGLRTDTQYF.

In regard to this clonotype: A junction end diverges from the germline sequence, so it may reflect a read error. The rearrangement joins TRBV3-1 to TRBJ2-2; TRBD2 aligns across 12 bases. Germline assignment: CDR1 LGHDT and CDR2 YNNKEL (reference sequence). CDR3 length: 19 residues. The CDR3 DNA follows: TGTGCCAGCAGCCCGGGGACTAGCGGGCAGACGCCGAACCCCGGGGAGCTGTTTTTT. Residues: CASSPGTSGQTPNPGELFF.

This clonotype was found a few times. The chain links TRBV5-1 to TRBJ2-1, with 11 bases aligning to TRBD2. The trim removed 4 bases at V and 8 bases at J, leaving 11 bases unmatched. Germline-derived CDR1 and CDR2 are SGHRS and YFSETQ. CDR3 length: 16 residues. The CDR3 sequence: CASSSVVGLAGDEQFF. The CDR3 DNA reads as TGCGCCAGCAGCAGTGTCGTCGGACTAGCGGGCGATGAGCAGTTCTTC.